This T cell receptor beta chain was sequenced in a study of blood T cell repertoires in COVID-19. Authors' processing steps: Reference gene primer amplification yielded estimated nucleated cell counts. Profiling relied on immunoSEQ multiplex PCR, and the TCRdb table lists in-frame clones only, not all of them. V, J and clone size derive from that table, while D and trimming were established from the DNA sequence. This table has under 350,000 clones, 75% to 90% appearing once. This CDR3 is built from 13 residues. Trimming stripped 1 base from V and 5 bases from J, with 7 bases between. This chain links TRBV12-3 or TRBV12-4 with TRBJ2-3; a weak D match, TRBD2 (6 bases). The clonotype was recovered from a man between 35 and 55 years old with acute or convalescent COVID-19. Sequencing input: peripheral blood. The CDR3 nucleotides read TGTGCCAGCAGTTTAGGGAGGGAAGATACGCAGTATTTT. Its protein product is CASSLGREDTQYF.